One and the same sample provided the 10 T cell receptor beta chains below, sequenced in a study of blood T cell repertoires in COVID-19. Here immunoSEQ multiplex PCR was the method, and the copy in TCRdb shows in-frame clones only, minus some. The table includes roughly 150,000 clones, 86% detected once. Material: PBMCs or T cells enriched from blood (not recorded which). All receptors come from a man aged 50 to 60 who had recovered from COVID-19.

The V gene is TRBV29-1, the J gene TRBJ2-1; weak D call: TRBD2 (5 bases). Deletions cut 4 bases from V and 0 bases from J, with 10 bases between. Looked up from germline, CDR1 is SQVTM and CDR2 is ANQGSEA. The CDR3 runs to 14 residues. This chain's CDR3 is CSVVGESSYNEQFF. Written as DNA, the CDR3 is TGCAGCGTTGTCGGGGAAAGCTCCTACAATGAGCAGTTCTTC.

This clone showed up just a few times. The junction departs from germline at one end; a sequencing error may be responsible. V and J are TRBV7-7 and TRBJ2-5, with 7 bases aligning to TRBD2. Germline V gives CDR1 SSHAT, CDR2 FNYEAQ (reference sequence). CDR3 length: 17 residues. The CDR3 is CASSSGFGGGGEETQYF. In DNA form, the CDR3 reads TGTGCTAGCAGCTCAGGCTTTGGTGGGGGGGGTGAGGAGACCCAGTACTTC.

The genes are TRBV18 and TRBJ1-2; TRBD1 agrees at 9 bases. V was pared by 3 bases and J by 8 bases, with 13 bases of the junction left unmatched. CDR1 KGHSH and CDR2 LQKENI come from the germline V gene. This CDR3 is built from 16 residues. CDR3 DNA: TGTGCCAGCTCACCGAACCTACCGGGACAGGGAAGAGGCTACACCTTC. Protein product: CASSPNLPGQGRGYTF. The complete variable domain, with remaining parts taken from reference TRBV18 and TRBJ1-2, reads NAGVMQNPRHLVRRRGQEARLRCSPMKGHSHVYWYRQLPEEGLKFMVYLQKENIIDESGMPKERFSAEFPKEGPSILRIQQVVRGDSAAYFCASSPNLPGQGRGYTFGSGTRLTVV.

The J gene is TRBJ1-2, the V gene TRBV27; D call uncertain. Per the germline V gene, CDR1 is MNHEY and CDR2 is SMNVEV (reference sequence). The CDR3 extends over 13 amino acids. V shed 6 bases and J shed 4 bases, with 12 bases lying between them. CDR3 sequence reads: CASRATQRYGYTF. CDR3 bases: TGTGCCAGCAGGGCAACACAACGCTATGGCTACACCTTC.

The V gene is TRBV7-9, the J gene TRBJ2-3, with 10 nucleotides matching TRBD2. CDR1 is SEHNR and CDR2 is FQNEAQ in the germline V gene (reference sequence). The CDR3 length is 15 residues. With 7 bases clipped from V and 1 base from J, the junction kept 5 bases outside the gene matches. DNA for the CDR3: TGTGCCAGCACCCGGACTAGCGGTCGCACAGATACGCAGTATTTT. It specifies CASTRTSGRTDTQYF.

This chain connects TRBV5-1 to TRBJ2-1, with 10 bases matching TRBD1. In germline, CDR1 is SGHRS, CDR2 YFSETQ. V was pared by 0 bases and J by 4 bases, with 10 bases of the junction left unmatched. The CDR3 contains 18 residues. In DNA, the CDR3 is TGCGCCAGCAGCTTGGCGGTTTCCGGGACAGGGGTTTACAATGAGCAGTTCTTC. It is translated as CASSLAVSGTGVYNEQFF.

The chain carries TRBV6-5 and TRBJ1-5; the match to TRBD1 covers 7 bases. The CDR3 totals 15 residues. V gave up 5 bases and J gave up 3 bases; unmatched junction bases: 7. The V gene's germline CDR1 is MNHEY and CDR2 SVGAGI. The CDR3 loop is CASSPGQAFNQPQHF. As DNA, the CDR3 is TGTGCCAGCAGTCCAGGACAGGCTTTCAATCAGCCCCAGCATTTT.

This clone has only one observation. The CDR3 sequence: CASSVIAGDTQYF. CDR3 bases: TGTGCCAGCAGCGTCATCGCGGGGGATACGCAGTATTTT. The chain is built from TRBV9 and TRBJ2-3; a weak D match, TRBD2 (6 bases). The V end lost 2 bases, the J end lost 6 bases, and 10 bases lay between the germline ends. CDR1 is SGDLS and CDR2 is YYNGEE in the germline V gene. The CDR3 is made up of 13 amino acids. Using reference TRBV9 and TRBJ2-3 for the parts outside the CDR3, the full variable domain is DSGVTQTPKHLITATGQRVTLRCSPRSGDLSVYWYQQSLDQGLQFLIQYYNGEERAKGNILERFSAQQFPDLHSELNLSSLELGDSALYFCASSVIAGDTQYFGPGTRLTVL.

This chain uses TRBV3-1 (or the pseudogene TRBV3-2) with TRBJ2-1; a possible D gene is TRBD2 (5 bases). The CDR3 spans 12 residues. In germline, CDR1 is LGHDT, CDR2 YNNKEL (reference sequence). V gave up 3 bases and J gave up 12 bases, with 12 bases separating them. The CDR3 DNA follows: TGTGCCAGCAGCCATTTTGGGAGTAGGCAGTTCTTC. It encodes CASSHFGSRQFF.

This clone has just one count. The chain joins TRBV11-3 to TRBJ2-1; unclear D gene. Germline V gives CDR1 SGHNT, CDR2 YENEEA. This CDR3 region has 13 residues. The V and J ends lost 3 bases and 4 bases respectively, with 7 bases between them. Written as DNA, the CDR3 is TGTGCCAGCAGCTTTGGCGGTTACAATGAGCAGTTCTTC. Amino acids: CASSFGGYNEQFF.